The rows below give T cell receptor beta chains drawn from one sample of a study of T cell changes during pregnancy in multiple sclerosis. Here immunoSEQ multiplex PCR was the method, and the copy in TCRdb shows in-frame clones only, minus some. The table lists about 81,000 clones, roughly 93% of them singletons, with 1.3% to 1.5% in the top ten. This specimen consisted of peripheral blood, obtained in the third trimester of pregnancy. These receptor sequences come from a female donor in good health, enrolled as a control in a pregnancy study. The CDR3 runs from the conserved cysteine through the conserved F or W. D genes are given only for firm matches.

j_call v_call d_call cdr3_aa cdr3_nt
TRBJ2-5 TRBV4-1 TRBD2 CASSHSGTSDRETQYF TGCGCCAGCAGCCACAGCGGGACTAGCGACCGTGAGACCCAGTACTTC
TRBJ2-1 TRBV29-1 TRBD1 CSVGGTGFYNEQFF TGCAGCGTTGGGGGGACAGGGTTCTACAATGAGCAGTTCTTC
TRBJ2-3 TRBV25-1 NA CASSDTRHSTDTQYF TGTGCCAGCAGTGATACCAGGCATAGCACAGATACGCAGTATTTT
TRBJ1-1 TRBV7-9 NA CASSLGWGHTEAFF TGTGCCAGCAGCTTAGGTTGGGGGCACACTGAAGCTTTCTTT
TRBJ2-7 TRBV5-1 TRBD2 CASSLERREGPYEQYF TGCGCCAGCAGCTTGGAAAGGCGGGAGGGCCCATACGAGCAGTACTTC
TRBJ2-3 TRBV28 TRBD2 CASSGSGSGTDTQYF TGTGCCAGCAGCGGTAGCGGGAGCGGCACAGATACGCAGTATTTT
TRBJ1-4 TRBV28 TRBD1 CASSWYRGGEKLFF TGTGCCAGCAGTTGGTACAGGGGAGGTGAAAAACTGTTTTTT
TRBJ2-2 TRBV27 TRBD1 CASSLRGGPGELFF TGTGCCAGCAGTTTAAGAGGGGGCCCCGGGGAGCTGTTTTTT
TRBJ2-3 TRBV14 TRBD2 CASSQGLAGMTDTQYF TGTGCCAGCAGCCAAGGTCTAGCGGGTATGACAGATACGCAGTATTTT
TRBJ2-1 TRBV30 NA CAWSPKVGPKFF TGTGCCTGGAGTCCCAAGGTGGGGCCGAAGTTCTTC
TRBJ2-7 TRBV7-8 TRBD2 CASSRGTNSYEQYF TGTGCCAGCAGCCGGGGGACTAACTCCTACGAGCAGTACTTC
TRBJ2-2 TRBV27 TRBD1 CAIPPTGERTGELFF TGTGCCATCCCTCCGACAGGGGAGAGGACCGGGGAGCTGTTTTTT
TRBJ1-1 TRBV28 NA CASSKPTGFREAFF TGTGCCAGCAGTAAACCGACAGGCTTTAGAGAAGCTTTCTTT
TRBJ2-5 TRBV9 TRBD2 CASSVGGLAGIETQYF TGTGCCAGCAGCGTAGGCGGACTAGCGGGAATAGAGACCCAGTACTTC
TRBJ2-5 TRBV4-1 TRBD2 CASSQKTSGPYQETQYF TGCGCCAGCAGCCAAAAGACTAGCGGTCCGTACCAAGAGACCCAGTACTTC
TRBJ1-1 TRBV29-1 NA CSVEDTGTEAFF TGCAGCGTTGAAGATACAGGCACTGAAGCTTTCTTT
TRBJ2-7 TRBV11-2 NA CASRSHRDSRTEQYF TGTGCCAGCAGGTCCCATCGTGACAGTAGGACCGAGCAGTACTTC